Sequencing of this T cell receptor beta chain was carried out in a study of CD8 T cells in ankylosing spondylitis. Deletions cut 5 bases from V and 9 bases from J, with 14 bases between. Germline V CDR1 and CDR2: LGHDT, YNNKEL (reference sequence). The CDR3 has 14 residues. TCRdb fed the 5' RACE reads into MiXCR, producing one record per CDR3 protein. This sample carries about 360,000 distinct CDR3 sequences, under 15% of them seen once, and the ten largest clones take around 0.99%. Sequencing used blood, either unsorted or a sorted T cell fraction (not recorded which). This TCR derives from a male donor with ankylosing spondylitis or in good health (not recorded which). The chain carries TRBV3-1 and TRBJ1-6, with D possibly being TRBD1 (5 bases). Written as DNA, the CDR3 is TGTGCCAGCAGCTTCATGGGGGAGACTTCACCCCTCCACTTT. Protein: CASSFMGETSPLHF.